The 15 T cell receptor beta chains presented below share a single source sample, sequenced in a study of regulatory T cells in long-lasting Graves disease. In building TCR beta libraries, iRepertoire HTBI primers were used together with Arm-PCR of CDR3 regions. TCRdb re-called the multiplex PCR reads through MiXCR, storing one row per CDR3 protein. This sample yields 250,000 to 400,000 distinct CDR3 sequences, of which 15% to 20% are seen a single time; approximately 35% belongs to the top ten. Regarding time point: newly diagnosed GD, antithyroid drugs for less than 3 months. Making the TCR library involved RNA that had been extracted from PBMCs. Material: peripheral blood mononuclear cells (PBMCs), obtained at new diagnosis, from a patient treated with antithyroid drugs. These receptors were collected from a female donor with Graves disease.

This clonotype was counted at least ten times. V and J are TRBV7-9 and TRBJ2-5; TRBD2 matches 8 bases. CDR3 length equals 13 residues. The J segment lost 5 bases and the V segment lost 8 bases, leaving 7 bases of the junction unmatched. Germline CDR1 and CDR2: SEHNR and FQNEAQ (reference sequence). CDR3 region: CASRLATSETQYF. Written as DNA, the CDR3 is TGTGCCAGCCGACTAGCGACCAGCGAGACCCAGTACTTC.

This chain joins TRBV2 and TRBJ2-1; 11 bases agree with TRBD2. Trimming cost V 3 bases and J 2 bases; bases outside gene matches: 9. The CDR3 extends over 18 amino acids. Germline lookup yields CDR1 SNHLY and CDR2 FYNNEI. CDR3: CASSEDRGLAVPYNEQFF. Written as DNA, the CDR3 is TGTGCCAGCAGTGAGGACAGGGGACTAGCGGTCCCCTACAATGAGCAGTTCTTC.

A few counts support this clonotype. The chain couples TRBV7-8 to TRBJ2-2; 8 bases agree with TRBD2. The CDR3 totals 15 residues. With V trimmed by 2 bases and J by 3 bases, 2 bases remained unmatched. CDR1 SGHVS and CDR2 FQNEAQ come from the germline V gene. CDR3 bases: TGTGCCAGCAGCTTATCTAGCGGGCACACCGGGGAGCTGTTTTTT. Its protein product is CASSLSSGHTGELFF.

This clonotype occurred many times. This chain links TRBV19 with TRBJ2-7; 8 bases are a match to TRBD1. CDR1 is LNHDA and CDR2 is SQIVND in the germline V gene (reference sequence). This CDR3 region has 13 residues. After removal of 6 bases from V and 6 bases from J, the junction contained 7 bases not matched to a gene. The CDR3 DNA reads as TGTGCCAGTAGCATGACAGGGGCCGTCGAGCAGTACTTC. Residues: CASSMTGAVEQYF.

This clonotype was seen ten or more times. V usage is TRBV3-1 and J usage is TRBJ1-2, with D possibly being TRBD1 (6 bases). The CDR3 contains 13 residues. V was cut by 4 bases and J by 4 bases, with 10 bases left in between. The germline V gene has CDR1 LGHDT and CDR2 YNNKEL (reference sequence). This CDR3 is CASSPGVGYGYTF. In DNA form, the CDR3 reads TGTGCCAGCAGCCCAGGGGTAGGCTATGGCTACACCTTC.

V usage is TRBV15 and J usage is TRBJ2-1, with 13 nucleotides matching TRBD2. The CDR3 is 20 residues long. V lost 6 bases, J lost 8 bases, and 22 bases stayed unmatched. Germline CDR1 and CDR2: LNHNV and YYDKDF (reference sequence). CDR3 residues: CATRTIAGLAGRSIVDEQFF. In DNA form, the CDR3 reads TGTGCCACCAGGACCATCGCGGGACTAGCGGGACGATCAATAGTGGATGAGCAGTTCTTC.

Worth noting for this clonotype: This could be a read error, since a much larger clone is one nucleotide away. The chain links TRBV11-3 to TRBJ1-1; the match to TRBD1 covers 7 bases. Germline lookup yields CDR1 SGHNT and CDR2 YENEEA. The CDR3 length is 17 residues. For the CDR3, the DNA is TGTGCCAGCAGCCAAGATCAAACAGGGGCGGTAGACACTGAAGCTCTCTTT. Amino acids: CASSQDQTGAVDTEALF.

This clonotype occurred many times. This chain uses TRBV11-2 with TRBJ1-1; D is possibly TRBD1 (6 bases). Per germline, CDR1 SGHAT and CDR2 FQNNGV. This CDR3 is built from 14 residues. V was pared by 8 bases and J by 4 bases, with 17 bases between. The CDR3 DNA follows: TGTGCCAGCGGTTCAGGGGTTCATGTCACTGAAGCTTTCTTT. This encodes CASGSGVHVTEAFF.

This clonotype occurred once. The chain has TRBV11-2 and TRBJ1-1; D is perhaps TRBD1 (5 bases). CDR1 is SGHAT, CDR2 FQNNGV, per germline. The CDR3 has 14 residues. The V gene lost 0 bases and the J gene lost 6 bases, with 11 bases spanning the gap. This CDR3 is CASSLEWGTAEAFF. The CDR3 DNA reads TGTGCCAGCAGCTTAGAATGGGGGACGGCTGAAGCTTTCTTT.

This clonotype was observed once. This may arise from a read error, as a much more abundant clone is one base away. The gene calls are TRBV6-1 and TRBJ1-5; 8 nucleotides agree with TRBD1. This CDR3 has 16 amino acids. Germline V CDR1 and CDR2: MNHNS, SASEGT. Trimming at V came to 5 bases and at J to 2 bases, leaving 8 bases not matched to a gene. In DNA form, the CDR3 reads TGTGCCAGCAGTATACAGGGGGTGCCAGGCAATCAGCCCCAGCATTTT. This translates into CASSIQGVPGNQPQHF.

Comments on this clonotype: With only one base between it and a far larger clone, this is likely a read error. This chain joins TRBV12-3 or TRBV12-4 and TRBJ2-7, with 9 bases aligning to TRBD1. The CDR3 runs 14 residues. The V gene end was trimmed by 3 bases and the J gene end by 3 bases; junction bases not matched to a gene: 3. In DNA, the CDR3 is TGTGCCAGCAGTTTCGGGACAGGGCTCTACGAGCAGTACTTC. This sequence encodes CASSFGTGLYEQYF.

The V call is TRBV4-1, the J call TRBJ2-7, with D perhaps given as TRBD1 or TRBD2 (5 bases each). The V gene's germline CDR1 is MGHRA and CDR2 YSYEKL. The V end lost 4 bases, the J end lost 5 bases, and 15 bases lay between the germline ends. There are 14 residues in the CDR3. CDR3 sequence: CASSLYFEGHEQYF. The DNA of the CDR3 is TGCGCCAGCAGCCTTTATTTTGAGGGGCACGAGCAGTACTTC.

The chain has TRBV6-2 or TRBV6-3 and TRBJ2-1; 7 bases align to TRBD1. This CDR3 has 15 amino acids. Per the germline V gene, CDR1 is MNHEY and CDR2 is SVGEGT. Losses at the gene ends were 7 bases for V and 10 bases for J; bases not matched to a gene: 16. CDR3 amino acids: CASISPGQGVGEQFF. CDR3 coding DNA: TGTGCCAGCATCTCCCCCGGCCAGGGGGTAGGGGAGCAGTTCTTC.

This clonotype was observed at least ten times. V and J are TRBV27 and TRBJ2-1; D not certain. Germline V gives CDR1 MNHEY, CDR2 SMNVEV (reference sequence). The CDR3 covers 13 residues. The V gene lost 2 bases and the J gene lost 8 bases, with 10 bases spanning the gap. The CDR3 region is CASSLAPGDEQFF. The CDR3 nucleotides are TGTGCCAGCAGTTTAGCCCCGGGTGATGAGCAGTTCTTC.

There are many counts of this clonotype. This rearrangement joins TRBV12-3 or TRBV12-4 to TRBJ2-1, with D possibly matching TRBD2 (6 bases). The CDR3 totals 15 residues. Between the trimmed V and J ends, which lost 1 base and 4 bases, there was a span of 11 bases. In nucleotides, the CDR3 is TGTGCCAGCAGTTTAGTTGTCGCGGGGTACAATGAGCAGTTCTTC. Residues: CASSLVVAGYNEQFF.